This T cell receptor (beta chain) emerged from a study of blood T cell repertoires in COVID-19. For the study at large: The United States, Italy and Spain provided the acute and convalescent COVID-19 samples. From T cells, B-cell-depleted T cells, or PBMCs came the material, which was cDNA or gDNA.

The authors' processing: Reference gene primer amplification yielded estimated nucleated cell counts. Libraries were prepared by immunoSEQ multiplex PCR; TCRdb keeps only in-frame clonotypes and omits some of them. The D gene and trimming were derived from the DNA, and the V and J assignments and clone size from that table. The sample carries roughly 16,000 clones, 89% recorded once. The CDR3 extends over 15 amino acids. The ends were cut back, 5 bases at V and 2 bases at J, with 19 bases in the middle. Germline assignment: CDR1 SQVTM and CDR2 ANQGSEA. This clone was seen only once. The source is a human donor in a cohort sampled during active COVID-19. Material: peripheral blood. This rearrangement joins TRBV29-1 to TRBJ2-7; tentatively, D is TRBD1 (6 bases). CDR3 nucleotides: TGCAGCGTTTCCGGGACATGGGAAGGGACCTACGAGCAGTACTTC. Translated, it gives CSVSGTWEGTYEQYF.